The clone carrying this T cell receptor (beta chain) showed up many times. What it recognizes is unknown. Study results and caveats: Whole repertoires were not studied in the larger cohort, only one V-J beta rearrangement. Tumor Treg TCRs overlapped most with tumor naive CD4+ cells.

The CDR3 is 14 amino acids. The germline CDR1 and CDR2 sequences are MNHEY and SMNVEV (reference sequence). The trim removed 2 bases at V and 8 bases at J, leaving 4 bases unmatched. Semi-nested PCR with Nested Universal Primer A followed constant-region reverse priming of full-length variable regions. MiXCR was run by TCRdb on the 5' RACE reads, yielding one entry per CDR3 protein. The sample carries about 43,000 distinct CDR3 sequences, over 20% recorded once. Cells sorted as Tregs were CD4+, CD25+ and CD127-/low. Sequencing input: Tregs sorted from a lymph node. This clonotype was obtained from a female donor with breast cancer. The chain recombines TRBV27 with TRBJ2-1; TRBD2 matches 9 bases. The CDR3 bases are TGTGCCAGCAGTTTAATAGCGGGAGTTGATGAGCAGTTCTTC. It specifies CASSLIAGVDEQFF.